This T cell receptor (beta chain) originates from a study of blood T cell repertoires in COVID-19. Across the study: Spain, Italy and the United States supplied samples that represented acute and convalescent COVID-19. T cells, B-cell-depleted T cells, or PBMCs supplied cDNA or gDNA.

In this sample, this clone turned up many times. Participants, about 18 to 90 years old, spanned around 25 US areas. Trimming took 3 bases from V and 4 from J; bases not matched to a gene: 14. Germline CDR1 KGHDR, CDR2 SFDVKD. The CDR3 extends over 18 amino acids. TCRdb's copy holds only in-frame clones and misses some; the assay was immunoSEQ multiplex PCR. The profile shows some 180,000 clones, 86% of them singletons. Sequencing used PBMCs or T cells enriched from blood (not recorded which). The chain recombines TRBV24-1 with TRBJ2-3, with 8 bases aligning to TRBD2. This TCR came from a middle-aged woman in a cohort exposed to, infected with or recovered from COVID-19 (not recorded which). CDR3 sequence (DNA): TGTGCCACCAGTGATGCTAAGAGCCCAGCGGGAGAGGCAGATACGCAGTATTTT. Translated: CATSDAKSPAGEADTQYF.